The rows below give T cell receptor beta chains drawn from one sample of a study of early T cells in non-severe SARS-CoV-2 infection. TCRdb passed the 5' RACE reads through MiXCR, listing each CDR3 protein once. Of over 30,000 distinct CDR3 sequences in the sample, almost 5.5% are singletons; the top ten hold over 6%. The sequences come from whole blood, collected at baseline. These receptors originate from an adult who was a healthcare worker with PCR-confirmed SARS-CoV-2 infection or an uninfected control (not recorded which). Each CDR3 is given with its conserved first and last residue. Fields, in order: D gene, J gene, V gene, clone size, CDR3 length, CDR3 protein, CDR3 DNA. The D gene is left open where the match is weak. The size entry is marked missing in some rows and otherwise reads once, few, many or a size class.

>-|TRBJ2-1|TRBV6-5|few|13
CASSGTTVNEQFF
TGTGCCAGCAGTGGCACGACAGTGAATGAGCAGTTCTTC
>-|TRBJ2-3|TRBV28|many|15
CASSLGQVYTDTQYF
TGTGCCAGCAGTTTGGGGCAGGTCTACACAGATACGCAGTATTTT
>TRBD1|TRBJ2-2|TRBV7-9|few|16
CASSLTTGVLSGELFF
TGTGCCAGCAGCTTAACGACAGGGGTGCTCTCCGGGGAGCTGTTTTTT
>-|TRBJ1-1|TRBV19|many|13
CASSIGQYTEAFF
TGTGCCAGTAGCATCGGGCAGTACACTGAAGCTTTCTTT
>TRBD2|TRBJ2-1|TRBV24-1|many|17
CATSDPRTSGRYNEQFF
TGTGCCACCAGTGATCCCAGGACTAGCGGGAGATACAATGAGCAGTTCTTC
>TRBD2|TRBJ2-1|TRBV7-2|many|16
CASRLAGGRTNNEQFF
TGTGCCAGCAGACTAGCGGGCGGGCGGACCAACAATGAGCAGTTCTTC
>-|TRBJ2-6|TRBV3-1|many|16
CASSQDVSSGANVLTF
TGTGCCAGCAGCCAAGATGTCAGCTCTGGGGCCAACGTCCTGACTTTC
>TRBD1|TRBJ2-7|TRBV6-6|many|14
CASSYSGQSYEQYF
TGTGCCAGCAGTTACTCGGGACAGTCCTACGAGCAGTACTTC
>-|TRBJ1-2|TRBV10-2|medium-sized|15
CASSEWRRGVGGYTF
TGCGCCAGCAGTGAGTGGAGGAGGGGGGTAGGTGGCTACACCTTC
>-|TRBJ2-1|TRBV7-2|-|15
CASTPGGGRGNEQFF
TGTGCCAGCACCCCTGGAGGGGGGCGAGGGAATGAGCAGTTCTTC
>TRBD1|TRBJ2-4|TRBV28|few|16
CASSYPGQGAKNIQYF
TGTGCCAGCAGCTACCCGGGACAGGGAGCCAAAAACATTCAGTACTTC
>-|TRBJ2-6|TRBV12-3/TRBV12-4|few|16
CASSPTGAPGANVLTF
TGTGCCAGCAGTCCCACCGGAGCACCTGGGGCCAACGTCCTGACTTTC
>-|TRBJ1-4|TRBV20-1|many|15
CSARDNRGFDEKLFF
TGCAGTGCTAGAGATAATCGGGGGTTCGATGAAAAACTGTTTTTT
>-|TRBJ1-1|TRBV28|-|14
CASSLVREDTEAFF
TGTGCCAGCAGTTTAGTCAGGGAGGACACTGAAGCTTTCTTT
>-|TRBJ2-5|TRBV28|few|14
CASSLPGIGETQYF
TGTGCCAGCAGTTTGCCCGGGATTGGGGAGACCCAGTACTTC